This TCR beta chain originates from a study of blood T cell repertoires in COVID-19. Two negative PCRs, clearance, or symptom resolution characterized the recovered Cohort 3 donors. Source study methods: Amplified reference gene primers provided the basis for estimating nucleated cell counts. Sequencing was performed with immunoSEQ multiplex PCR; in TCRdb, only in-frame clones are kept and a portion is missing. V, J and clone size derive from that table, while D and trimming were established from the DNA sequence. The sample includes roughly 290,000 clones, 80% to 90% of them seen just once. This clone has a handful of counts. Germline is not matched at one junction end, which may reflect a read error. The CDR3 has 13 residues. CDR1 is MNHNS and CDR2 is SASEGT in the germline V gene.

This rearrangement joins TRBV6-1 to TRBJ1-2; 10 bases map to TRBD1. This TCR was recovered from a man aged 30 to 39 who had recovered from COVID-19. Sequencing input: PBMCs or T cells enriched from blood (not recorded which). CDR3: CASSDIRDRGTLF. DNA of the CDR3: TGTGCCAGCAGTGATATCCGGGACAGGGGAACCCTCTTC.